The clone carrying this T cell receptor beta chain was observed at least ten times. This entry is derived from a study of response to subunit inactivated influenza vaccine. From the RT-PCR reads, TCRdb called clonotypes with MiXCR, one entry per CDR3 protein. This sample has about 520,000 distinct CDR3 sequences; 7.2% occur once, and the top ten carry around 12%. There are 14 residues in the CDR3. V was pared by 2 bases and J by 2 bases, with 4 bases between. CDR1 is ENHRY and CDR2 is SYGVKD in the germline V gene. The sequence derives from a man between 50 and 69 years old who received an inactivated influenza vaccine. The sample in question was PBMCs from blood, obtained roughly 24 months after vaccination. V usage is TRBV10-3 and J usage is TRBJ2-6; D not certain. CDR3 protein: CAISEAPGANVLTF. The CDR3 region has the DNA TGTGCCATCAGTGAGGCCCCTGGGGCCAACGTCCTGACTTTC.